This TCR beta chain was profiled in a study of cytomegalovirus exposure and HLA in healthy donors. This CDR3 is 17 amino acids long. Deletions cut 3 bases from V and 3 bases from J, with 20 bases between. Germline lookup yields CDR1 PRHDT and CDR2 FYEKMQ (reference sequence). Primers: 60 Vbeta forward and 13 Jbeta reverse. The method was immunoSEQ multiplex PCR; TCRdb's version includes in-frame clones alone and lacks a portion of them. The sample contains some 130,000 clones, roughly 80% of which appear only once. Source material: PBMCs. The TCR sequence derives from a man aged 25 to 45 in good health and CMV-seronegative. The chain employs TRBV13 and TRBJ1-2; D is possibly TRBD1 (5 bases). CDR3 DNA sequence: TGTGCCAGCAGCTTCAATTGGTTAGACAGCTTAGACTATGGCTACACCTTC. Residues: CASSFNWLDSLDYGYTF.